This TCR beta chain was documented in a study of cytomegalovirus exposure and HLA in healthy donors. Overall study context: Within an early data release were tens of millions of unique TCRs drawn from HLA-typed donors.

60 Vbeta and 13 Jbeta primers were used in PCR. The repertoire was sequenced with immunoSEQ multiplex PCR; TCRdb's copy has only in-frame clones and lacks some. The sample includes roughly 140,000 clones, 70% to 90% of them seen just once. Study-wide points: TRBV6-2, TRBV6-3 and some other V segments were excluded as indistinguishable. Later on, analysis showed that most CMV-associated TCR beta chains appeared to be HLA-restricted.

The CDR3 loop spans 19 amino acids. With 3 bases clipped from V and 0 bases from J, the junction kept 13 bases outside the gene matches. Germline assignment: CDR1 SEHNR and CDR2 FQNEAQ (reference sequence). This clone was recorded only once. The antigen is not known. The sequenced material came from PBMCs. This rearrangement joins TRBV7-9 to TRBJ2-1, with 8 bases identical to TRBD1. This clonotype originated in a woman aged 18-29 years in good health and CMV-seronegative. Here the CDR3 DNA reads TGTGCCAGCAGCTTTTTTGGACAGGGTTTGACCGGCTCCTACAATGAGCAGTTCTTC. Translating gives CASSFFGQGLTGSYNEQFF.